This is a list of T cell receptor beta chains from one sample in a study of blood T cell repertoires in COVID-19. Some clones are missing from TCRdb's copy, which holds only in-frame ones; the method was immunoSEQ multiplex PCR. Of about 200,000 clones in the sample, around 80% were seen once. The sequenced material came from peripheral blood. These receptors were collected from a woman aged 40 to 49 with acute or convalescent COVID-19. CDR3s include the opening cysteine and the closing phenylalanine or tryptophan. Fields, in order: V gene, J gene, CDR3 protein.

V gene: TRBV7-8; J gene: TRBJ2-7; CDR3 protein: CASSFNPGQTYEQYF
V gene: TRBV15; J gene: TRBJ1-3; CDR3 protein: CATSRGPGVSSGNTIYF
V gene: TRBV30; J gene: TRBJ2-2; CDR3 protein: CAWSTGTSGNTNGELFF
V gene: TRBV27; J gene: TRBJ2-2; CDR3 protein: CASSAPGTSGATSTGELFF
V gene: TRBV2; J gene: TRBJ2-5; CDR3 protein: CASSERGETQYF
V gene: TRBV19; J gene: TRBJ1-2; CDR3 protein: CASSIRQGRTGYTF
V gene: TRBV7-8; J gene: TRBJ2-7; CDR3 protein: CASSSSGGHSYEQYF
V gene: TRBV19; J gene: TRBJ2-1; CDR3 protein: CASSTTSGAYNEQFF
V gene: TRBV3-1/TRBV3-2; J gene: TRBJ1-1; CDR3 protein: CASSHPNSQAFF
V gene: TRBV3-1/TRBV3-2; J gene: TRBJ2-1; CDR3 protein: CASSQDLEYNEQFF
V gene: TRBV30; J gene: TRBJ1-3; CDR3 protein: CAWSVQASGNTIYF
V gene: TRBV7-6; J gene: TRBJ1-1; CDR3 protein: CASSLYAGTALNTEAFF
V gene: TRBV6-1; J gene: TRBJ1-2; CDR3 protein: CASSEARRVYGYTF
V gene: TRBV27; J gene: TRBJ2-1; CDR3 protein: CASSLSSGRPNEQFF
V gene: TRBV21-1; J gene: TRBJ2-2; CDR3 protein: CASSEEGLGLAGENTGELFF
V gene: TRBV19; J gene: TRBJ1-6; CDR3 protein: CASSDSPSSYNSPLHF
V gene: TRBV3-1/TRBV3-2; J gene: TRBJ2-5; CDR3 protein: CASSQGTVANQETQYF
V gene: TRBV11-2; J gene: TRBJ1-3; CDR3 protein: CASSLVPGTQVYF
V gene: TRBV20-1; J gene: TRBJ1-1; CDR3 protein: CSASVPGGNEAFF
V gene: TRBV2; J gene: TRBJ2-7; CDR3 protein: CASSVPDRDYEQYF
V gene: TRBV5-1; J gene: TRBJ1-1; CDR3 protein: CASRSGQPNTEAFF
V gene: TRBV27; J gene: TRBJ2-5; CDR3 protein: CASSSQGGETQYF
V gene: TRBV3-1/TRBV3-2; J gene: TRBJ2-1; CDR3 protein: CASRAAGRSYNEQFF
V gene: TRBV2; J gene: TRBJ2-2; CDR3 protein: CASSARTRGTGELFF
V gene: TRBV25-1; J gene: TRBJ1-6; CDR3 protein: CASSDLRDNSPLHF
V gene: TRBV7-2; J gene: TRBJ2-7; CDR3 protein: CASSSSAGVDYEQYF
V gene: TRBV2; J gene: TRBJ1-5; CDR3 protein: CASSRDMINQPQHF
V gene: TRBV19; J gene: TRBJ2-1; CDR3 protein: CASSTTGTLFNEQFF
V gene: TRBV7-9; J gene: TRBJ2-1; CDR3 protein: CASSGTVSSYNEQFF
V gene: TRBV6-1; J gene: TRBJ2-1; CDR3 protein: CASGALAGPSYNEQFF
V gene: TRBV5-1; J gene: TRBJ2-3; CDR3 protein: CASSSGLAGGPDADTQYF
V gene: TRBV6-4; J gene: TRBJ2-2; CDR3 protein: CASSEMWGAGELFF
V gene: TRBV2; J gene: TRBJ2-3; CDR3 protein: CASSRDSPKDTQYF